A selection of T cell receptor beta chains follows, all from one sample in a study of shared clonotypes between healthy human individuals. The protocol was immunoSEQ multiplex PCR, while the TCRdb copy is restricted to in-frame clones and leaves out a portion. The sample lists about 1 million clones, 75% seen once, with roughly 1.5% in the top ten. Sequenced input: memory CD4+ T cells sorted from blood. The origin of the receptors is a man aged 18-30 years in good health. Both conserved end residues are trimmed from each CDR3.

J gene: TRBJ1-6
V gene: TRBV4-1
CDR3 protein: ASSQETPGSYNSPLH

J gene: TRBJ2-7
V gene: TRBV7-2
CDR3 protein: ASTKKGTGGYEQY

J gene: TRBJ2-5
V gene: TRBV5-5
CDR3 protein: ASSLRGAREETQY

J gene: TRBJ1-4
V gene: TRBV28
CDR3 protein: ASSLMGQGEEKLF

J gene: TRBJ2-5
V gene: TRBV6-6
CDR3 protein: ASSTGGAQTQY

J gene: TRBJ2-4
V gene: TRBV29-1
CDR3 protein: SVESGDNIQY

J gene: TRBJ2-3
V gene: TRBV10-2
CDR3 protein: ASSEVQGYDTQY

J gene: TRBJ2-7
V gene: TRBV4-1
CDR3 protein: ASSPYRDGYEQY

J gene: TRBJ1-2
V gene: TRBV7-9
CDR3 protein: ASSLDAANYGYT

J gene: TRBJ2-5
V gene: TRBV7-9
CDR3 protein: ASSEGAISSQETQY

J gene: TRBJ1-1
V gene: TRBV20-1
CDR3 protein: SAPSGGGTF

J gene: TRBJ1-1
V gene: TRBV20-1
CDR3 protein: SAGDRDGAF

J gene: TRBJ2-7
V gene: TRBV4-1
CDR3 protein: ASSQDNRREQY

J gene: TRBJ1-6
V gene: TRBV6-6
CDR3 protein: ASSSGSFNSPLH

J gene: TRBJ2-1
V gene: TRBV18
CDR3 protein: ASSTGLAYNEQF

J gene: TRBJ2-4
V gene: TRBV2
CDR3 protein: ASSPGSGGTNIQY

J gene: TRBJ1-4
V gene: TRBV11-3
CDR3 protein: ASSLLTNEKLF

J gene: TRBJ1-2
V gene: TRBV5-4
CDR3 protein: ASSSPPGGYT

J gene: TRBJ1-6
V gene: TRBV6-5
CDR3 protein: ASSGAGAPLH

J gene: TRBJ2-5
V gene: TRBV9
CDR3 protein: ASSPQASGGQETQY

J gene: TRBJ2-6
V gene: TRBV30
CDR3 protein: ACWAGANVLT

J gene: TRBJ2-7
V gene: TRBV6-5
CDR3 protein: ASRRPGGYEQY

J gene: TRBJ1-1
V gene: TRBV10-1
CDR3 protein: ASSESYNTEAF

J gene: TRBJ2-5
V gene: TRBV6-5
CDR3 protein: ASSDREETQY

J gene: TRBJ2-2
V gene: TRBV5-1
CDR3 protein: ASSLFAETGELF

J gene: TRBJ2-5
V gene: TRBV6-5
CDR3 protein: ASSLLAGGQTQY

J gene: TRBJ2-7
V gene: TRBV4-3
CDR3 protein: ASSQTSYYEQY

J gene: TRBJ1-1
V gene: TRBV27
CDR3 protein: ASSLSFGGDTEAF

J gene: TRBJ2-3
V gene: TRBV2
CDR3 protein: ASSEAVGTQY

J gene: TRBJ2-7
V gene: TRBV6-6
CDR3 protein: ASSYERGSSYEQY

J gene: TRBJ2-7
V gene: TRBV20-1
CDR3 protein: SAYLSYEQY

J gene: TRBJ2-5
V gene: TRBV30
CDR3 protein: AWSRTGSPGTQY

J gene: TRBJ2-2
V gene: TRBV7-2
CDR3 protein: ASSLGVQGVGELF

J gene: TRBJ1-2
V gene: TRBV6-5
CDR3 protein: ASSHSGHGYT

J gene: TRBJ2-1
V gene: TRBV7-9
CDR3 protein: ASSLGSGNEQF

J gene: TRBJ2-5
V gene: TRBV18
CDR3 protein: ASSPQGARQETQY

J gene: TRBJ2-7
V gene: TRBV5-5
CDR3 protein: ASSLTGSYEQY

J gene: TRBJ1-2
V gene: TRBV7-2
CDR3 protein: ASSSPGGGYGYT

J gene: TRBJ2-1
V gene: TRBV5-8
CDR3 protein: ASSLGPVEAGGPLEF

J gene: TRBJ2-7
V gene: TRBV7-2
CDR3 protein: ASSLERIYEQY

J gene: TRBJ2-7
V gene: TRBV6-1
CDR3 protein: ASSEAVGGYEQY

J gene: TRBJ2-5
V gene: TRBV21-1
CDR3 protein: APREETQY

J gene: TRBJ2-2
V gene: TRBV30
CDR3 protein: ACQRLTGTTGELF

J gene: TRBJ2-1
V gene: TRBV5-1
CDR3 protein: ASSSGLAATNEQF

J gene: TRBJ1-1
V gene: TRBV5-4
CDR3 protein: ASSLEEGTEAF

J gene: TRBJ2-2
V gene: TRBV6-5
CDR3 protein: ASSYYGTGRELF

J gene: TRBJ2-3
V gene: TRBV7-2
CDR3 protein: ASSFRLAGGPATDTQY

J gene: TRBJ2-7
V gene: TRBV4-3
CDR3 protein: ASSQPGVGRYEQY

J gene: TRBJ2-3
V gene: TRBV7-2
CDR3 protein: ASSDLASSTDTQY

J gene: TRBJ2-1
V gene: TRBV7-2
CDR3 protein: ASSLGFGSYNEQF

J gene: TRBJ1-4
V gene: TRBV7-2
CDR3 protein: ASSFSGTGAGPNEKLF

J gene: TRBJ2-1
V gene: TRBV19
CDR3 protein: ASSPRTGISYNEQF

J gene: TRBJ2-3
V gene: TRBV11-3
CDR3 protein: ASSPGLAGVGGTDTQY